This T cell receptor (beta chain) is drawn from a study of blood T cell repertoires in COVID-19. In the original analysis: Amplifying reference gene primers gave estimates of nucleated cell counts. Generated by immunoSEQ multiplex PCR, the TCRdb table keeps only in-frame clones and is missing some. V, J and clone size are those of that table, while D and trimming were read from the DNA. The sample consists of about 180,000 clones, around 80% of them appearing once. The trim removed 4 bases at V and 4 bases at J, leaving 5 bases unmatched. The V gene's germline CDR1 is MNHEY and CDR2 SVGAGI. The CDR3 is 14 residues long.

The receptor was isolated from a woman aged 40 to 50 with COVID-19, enrolled during active disease. The chain has TRBV6-5 and TRBJ2-5; TRBD1 matches 8 bases. Material for sequencing was peripheral blood. The CDR3 loop is CASSSQDRGETQYF. The CDR3 bases are TGTGCCAGCAGTTCCCAAGACAGGGGAGAGACCCAGTACTTC.